The sequence of this T cell receptor (beta chain) was determined in a study of CD8 T cells in Susac syndrome. Random hexamers were used to reverse transcribe roughly 0.45 to 1 ug of RNA. TCRdb independently ran MiXCR on the immunoSEQ multiplex PCR reads; one entry per CDR3 protein. The sample comprises 350,000 to 550,000 distinct CDR3 sequences, 75% to 90% of which are singletons, and under 0.15% rests with the top ten. The V and J ends lost 0 bases and 7 bases respectively, with 12 bases between them. Germline V gene lookup returns CDR1 MGHRA and CDR2 YSYEKL. The CDR3 length is 15 residues. In contrast to the negatively isolated CD8+ and CD4+ T cells, TEMRA cells were FACS-enriched.

This receptor was identified in a human donor with multiple sclerosis. The source material was CD8+ T cells from PBMCs. The J gene is TRBJ1-4, the V gene TRBV4-1; TRBD1 might be the D (5 bases). In DNA form, the CDR3 reads TGCGCCAGCAGCCAAGATTCGGGGGTTCGTGAAAAACTGTTTTTT. Its translation is CASSQDSGVREKLFF.